This is a list of T cell receptor beta chains from one sample in a study of graft-versus-host responses after intestinal transplantation. Only in-frame clones appear in the TCRdb table, and some are missing; sequencing was by immunoSEQ multiplex PCR. The table shows roughly 18,000 clones, with 95% occurring only once. The material sequenced was PBMCs, taken 23 days after intestinal transplant. The receptor set was obtained from a human patient who received an intestinal transplant, so some T cells may come from the graft donor. Each CDR3 is given with its conserved first and last residue. Each record gives: D gene, V gene, clone size, J gene, CDR3 DNA, CDR3 protein. The D gene is left open where the match is weak. Some rows mark clone size as missing; the rest say once, few, many or name a class of expanded clone.

d_gene: NA
v_gene: TRBV5-4
abundance: NA
j_gene: TRBJ2-7
CDR3nt: TGTGCCAGCAGCTTACGAGCCTCCCGCTCCTACGAGCAGTACTTC
CDR3aa: CASSLRASRSYEQYF

d_gene: NA
v_gene: TRBV27
abundance: NA
j_gene: TRBJ2-7
CDR3nt: TGTGCCAGCAGTTTGGGGGAGGTCTACGAGCAGTACTTC
CDR3aa: CASSLGEVYEQYF

d_gene: NA
v_gene: TRBV27
abundance: once
j_gene: TRBJ1-4
CDR3nt: TGTGCCAGCAGTTTATCGGGGCAGGTAAATGAAAAACTGTTTTTT
CDR3aa: CASSLSGQVNEKLFF

d_gene: TRBD1
v_gene: TRBV28
abundance: NA
j_gene: TRBJ1-1
CDR3nt: TGTGCCAGCAGTTTCCCCGGAACCCACAGGGGGCCTTGGAACACTGAAGCTTTCTTT
CDR3aa: CASSFPGTHRGPWNTEAFF

d_gene: NA
v_gene: TRBV5-6
abundance: NA
j_gene: TRBJ1-2
CDR3nt: TGTGCCAGCAGCTTAGGCCAGGGTATCGGTGGCTACACCTTC
CDR3aa: CASSLGQGIGGYTF

d_gene: NA
v_gene: TRBV6-5
abundance: NA
j_gene: TRBJ1-2
CDR3nt: TGTGCCAGTAGTTCGAGCGGGGAGGCGAACTATGGCTACACCTTC
CDR3aa: CASSSSGEANYGYTF

d_gene: NA
v_gene: TRBV5-4
abundance: NA
j_gene: TRBJ2-1
CDR3nt: TGTGCCAGCTGGACTAAAAACAACAATGAGCAGTTCTTC
CDR3aa: CASWTKNNNEQFF

d_gene: NA
v_gene: TRBV5-6
abundance: NA
j_gene: TRBJ2-1
CDR3nt: TGTGCCAGCAGTGCTCCGGCGGGCGAGCAGTTCTTC
CDR3aa: CASSAPAGEQFF

d_gene: NA
v_gene: TRBV7-9
abundance: NA
j_gene: TRBJ2-7
CDR3nt: TGTGCCAGCAGCAGTACTCAGGGAACCTACGAGCAGTACTTC
CDR3aa: CASSSTQGTYEQYF

d_gene: NA
v_gene: TRBV11-2
abundance: NA
j_gene: TRBJ1-1
CDR3nt: TGTGCCAGCAGCTTAGATGCCGCAGGGATCCCCACTGAAGCTTTCTTT
CDR3aa: CASSLDAAGIPTEAFF

d_gene: NA
v_gene: TRBV25-1
abundance: once
j_gene: TRBJ1-1
CDR3nt: TGTGCCAGCAGCATGAACACTGAAGCTTTCTTT
CDR3aa: CASSMNTEAFF

d_gene: NA
v_gene: TRBV4-1
abundance: NA
j_gene: TRBJ1-5
CDR3nt: TGCGCCAGCAGCCTATCCTCTCCTGACAGGCCCCCTCAGCCCCAGCATTTT
CDR3aa: CASSLSSPDRPPQPQHF

d_gene: NA
v_gene: TRBV5-4
abundance: NA
j_gene: TRBJ2-1
CDR3nt: TGTGCCAGCAGTTACTCCCCGAAGAATGAGCAGTTCTTC
CDR3aa: CASSYSPKNEQFF

d_gene: NA
v_gene: TRBV27
abundance: NA
j_gene: TRBJ1-5
CDR3nt: TGTGCCAGCAGTTTACAGGGCCAGCCCCAGCATTTT
CDR3aa: CASSLQGQPQHF

d_gene: NA
v_gene: TRBV15
abundance: NA
j_gene: TRBJ1-1
CDR3nt: TGTGCCACCAGCAGAGGGGGGGGGAACACTGAAGCTTTCTTT
CDR3aa: CATSRGGGNTEAFF

d_gene: NA
v_gene: TRBV4-3
abundance: NA
j_gene: TRBJ2-1
CDR3nt: TGCGCCAGCCGGAGTGATTCAGGTGAGCAGTTCTTC
CDR3aa: CASRSDSGEQFF

d_gene: TRBD2
v_gene: TRBV2
abundance: NA
j_gene: TRBJ2-3
CDR3nt: TGTGCCAGCACAGAAAGAGAAGCGGGAGACACAGATACGCAGTATTTT
CDR3aa: CASTEREAGDTDTQYF

d_gene: NA
v_gene: TRBV5-1
abundance: NA
j_gene: TRBJ2-5
CDR3nt: TGCGCCAGCAGCACACAGGGTCGCGAGGAGACCCAGTACTTC
CDR3aa: CASSTQGREETQYF

d_gene: TRBD1
v_gene: TRBV4-1
abundance: NA
j_gene: TRBJ2-7
CDR3nt: TGCGCCAGCAGCCAAGATAGGGACAGCTTCTCCTACGAGCAGTACTTC
CDR3aa: CASSQDRDSFSYEQYF

d_gene: NA
v_gene: TRBV6-5
abundance: NA
j_gene: TRBJ1-1
CDR3nt: TGTGCCAGCAGTTACTCGAGCGGGAGGAACACTGAAGCTTTCTTT
CDR3aa: CASSYSSGRNTEAFF

d_gene: TRBD1
v_gene: TRBV11-3
abundance: NA
j_gene: TRBJ2-5
CDR3nt: TGTGCCAGCAGCTTAGCCGGGGACAGCGCCAGGAGGTCGGCCGAAGAGACCCAGTACTTC
CDR3aa: CASSLAGDSARRSAEETQYF

d_gene: TRBD2
v_gene: TRBV6-1
abundance: NA
j_gene: TRBJ2-5
CDR3nt: TGTGCCAGCGCCGGAATCGGGAGGGAGACCCAGTACTTC
CDR3aa: CASAGIGRETQYF

d_gene: TRBD2
v_gene: TRBV7-2
abundance: NA
j_gene: TRBJ2-3
CDR3nt: TGTGCCAGCAGCCCCATCCTCAGCGGGGACGGCACAGATACGCAGTATTTT
CDR3aa: CASSPILSGDGTDTQYF

d_gene: TRBD2
v_gene: TRBV5-4
abundance: NA
j_gene: TRBJ2-3
CDR3nt: TGTGCCAGCAGCTTGCGTCAACTAGCGGCCACAGATACGCAGTATTTT
CDR3aa: CASSLRQLAATDTQYF

d_gene: NA
v_gene: TRBV10-3
abundance: NA
j_gene: TRBJ2-7
CDR3nt: TGTGCCATCAGCGATGCCGCTTTCGAGCAGTACTTC
CDR3aa: CAISDAAFEQYF

d_gene: TRBD1
v_gene: TRBV27
abundance: NA
j_gene: TRBJ2-5
CDR3nt: TGTGCCAGCAGTTTAGGGACAGTCCAAGAGACCCAGTACTTC
CDR3aa: CASSLGTVQETQYF

d_gene: TRBD2
v_gene: TRBV2
abundance: NA
j_gene: TRBJ2-3
CDR3nt: TGTGCCAGCCCGCTAGCGGGGACAGATACGCAGTATTTT
CDR3aa: CASPLAGTDTQYF

d_gene: NA
v_gene: TRBV15
abundance: NA
j_gene: TRBJ2-3
CDR3nt: TGTGCCACCAGCAGAGATATCCTTGTTTCGTCTCAGCGGGGCACAGATACGCAGTATTTT
CDR3aa: CATSRDILVSSQRGTDTQYF

d_gene: TRBD2
v_gene: TRBV5-1
abundance: NA
j_gene: TRBJ2-2
CDR3nt: TGCGCCAGCAGCTTGGGACTAGCGGGAGGGAACACCGGGGAGCTGTTTTTT
CDR3aa: CASSLGLAGGNTGELFF

d_gene: TRBD1
v_gene: TRBV27
abundance: NA
j_gene: TRBJ2-7
CDR3nt: TGTGCCAGCAGTCTAGGGGGCAGTTCCTACGAGCAGTACTTC
CDR3aa: CASSLGGSSYEQYF

d_gene: TRBD2
v_gene: TRBV4-1
abundance: once
j_gene: TRBJ2-3
CDR3nt: TGCGCCAGCAGCCAAGGGCCTAGCGGGAAGCTCAGTGGTGCAGATACGCAGTATTTT
CDR3aa: CASSQGPSGKLSGADTQYF

d_gene: TRBD1
v_gene: TRBV15
abundance: NA
j_gene: TRBJ2-7
CDR3nt: TGTGCCACCAGCAGCATAGGGACAGGGGGTATCTACGAGCAGTACTTC
CDR3aa: CATSSIGTGGIYEQYF

d_gene: NA
v_gene: TRBV7-9
abundance: NA
j_gene: TRBJ2-3
CDR3nt: TGTGCCAGCAACCACCCTGGCCCCTCGGGGGATACGCAGTATTTT
CDR3aa: CASNHPGPSGDTQYF

d_gene: NA
v_gene: TRBV27
abundance: NA
j_gene: TRBJ2-1
CDR3nt: TGTGCCAGCAGTTTACGTCCTGTAGGCAATGAGCAGTTCTTC
CDR3aa: CASSLRPVGNEQFF

d_gene: TRBD1
v_gene: TRBV11-1
abundance: NA
j_gene: TRBJ1-3
CDR3nt: TGTGCCAGCAGCGGACAGGGAACTGGAAACACCATATATTTT
CDR3aa: CASSGQGTGNTIYF

d_gene: TRBD2
v_gene: TRBV28
abundance: NA
j_gene: TRBJ2-2
CDR3nt: TGTGCCAGCAGTCGACGACTAGCGGGAGGGCCAGGGTTGTTTTTT
CDR3aa: CASSRRLAGGPGLFF

d_gene: NA
v_gene: TRBV5-1
abundance: NA
j_gene: TRBJ2-6
CDR3nt: TGCGCCAGCAGCTTGGTCAGGGCGTCTGGGGCCAACGTCCTGACTTTC
CDR3aa: CASSLVRASGANVLTF

d_gene: NA
v_gene: TRBV7-6
abundance: NA
j_gene: TRBJ2-3
CDR3nt: TGTGCCAGCAGCCGCCTAGGGACTGCCCCAGTCACAGATACGCAGTATTTT
CDR3aa: CASSRLGTAPVTDTQYF

d_gene: NA
v_gene: TRBV28
abundance: NA
j_gene: TRBJ1-2
CDR3nt: TGTGCCAGCAGTTTAGGAAAGGGACTTGGCTATGGCTACACCTTC
CDR3aa: CASSLGKGLGYGYTF

d_gene: NA
v_gene: TRBV7-6
abundance: NA
j_gene: TRBJ2-1
CDR3nt: TGTGCCAGCAGCTTAGCGGATTCCTACAATGAGCAGTTCTTC
CDR3aa: CASSLADSYNEQFF

d_gene: NA
v_gene: TRBV6-5
abundance: few
j_gene: TRBJ2-2
CDR3nt: TGTGCCAGCAGTTACTCCAACACCGGGGAGCTGTTTTTT
CDR3aa: CASSYSNTGELFF

d_gene: NA
v_gene: TRBV4-1
abundance: NA
j_gene: TRBJ2-5
CDR3nt: TGCGCCAGCAGCCAAGAAGGCACGCCTCAAGAGACCCAGTACTTC
CDR3aa: CASSQEGTPQETQYF

d_gene: NA
v_gene: TRBV27
abundance: NA
j_gene: TRBJ2-7
CDR3nt: TGTGCCAGCAGTTTATCACAGGGTTACGAGCAGTACTTC
CDR3aa: CASSLSQGYEQYF

d_gene: TRBD2
v_gene: TRBV5-4
abundance: NA
j_gene: TRBJ2-7
CDR3nt: TGTGCCAGCAGCCCGGGACTAGCGGATAGATACGAGCAGTACTTC
CDR3aa: CASSPGLADRYEQYF

d_gene: TRBD1
v_gene: TRBV27
abundance: NA
j_gene: TRBJ1-2
CDR3nt: TGTGCCAGCAGTTTAGTGGGCAGGGGGGACTATGGCTACACCTTC
CDR3aa: CASSLVGRGDYGYTF

d_gene: TRBD1
v_gene: TRBV5-1
abundance: NA
j_gene: TRBJ2-7
CDR3nt: TGCGCCAGCAGTTCAAAGGCGGACAGGGCCAGTTACGAGCAGTACTTC
CDR3aa: CASSSKADRASYEQYF

d_gene: TRBD1
v_gene: TRBV27
abundance: NA
j_gene: TRBJ2-7
CDR3nt: TGTGCCAGCAGTGGAACGACAGGGGCCTACGAGCAGTACTTC
CDR3aa: CASSGTTGAYEQYF

d_gene: TRBD2
v_gene: TRBV4-3
abundance: NA
j_gene: TRBJ2-7
CDR3nt: TGCGCCAGCAGCCAAGATAGGTCTAGCGGGAGGTCCGGAGGATCCCACGAGCAGTACTTC
CDR3aa: CASSQDRSSGRSGGSHEQYF

d_gene: NA
v_gene: TRBV6-5
abundance: NA
j_gene: TRBJ1-1
CDR3nt: TGTGCCAGCAGTTACTGGAGAGAGAACACTGAAGCTTTCTTT
CDR3aa: CASSYWRENTEAFF

d_gene: TRBD1
v_gene: TRBV11-2
abundance: NA
j_gene: TRBJ1-2
CDR3nt: TGTGCCAGCAAACAGGGGGCAGGGGGCTACACCTTC
CDR3aa: CASKQGAGGYTF

d_gene: TRBD1
v_gene: TRBV11-2
abundance: NA
j_gene: TRBJ2-7
CDR3nt: TGTGCCAGCAGCTTTTCAGGGGGCGACGAGCAGTACTTC
CDR3aa: CASSFSGGDEQYF

d_gene: NA
v_gene: TRBV4-1
abundance: NA
j_gene: TRBJ2-7
CDR3nt: TGCGCCAGCAGCCAAGTCCCCGCAGGGGTTGAGCAGTACTTC
CDR3aa: CASSQVPAGVEQYF

d_gene: TRBD2
v_gene: TRBV9
abundance: NA
j_gene: TRBJ2-1
CDR3nt: TGTGCCAGCAGCCTCGGACTAGCGGGCTACAATGAGCAGTTCTTC
CDR3aa: CASSLGLAGYNEQFF

d_gene: NA
v_gene: TRBV5-8
abundance: NA
j_gene: TRBJ2-1
CDR3nt: TGTGCCAGCAGCCCAAGCGGGCCGAGACGGTACAATGAGCAGTTCTTC
CDR3aa: CASSPSGPRRYNEQFF